This T cell receptor beta chain was obtained from a study of blood T cell repertoires in COVID-19. The data were produced by immunoSEQ multiplex PCR, yet TCRdb's version contains in-frame clones alone and is incomplete. The sample has about 300,000 clones, over 75% seen once. The participants were between about 18 and 89 years old and came from roughly 25 US areas. In Cohort 3, a recovered donor had either two negative PCRs, clearance, or symptom resolution. CDR3 size: 15 residues. In germline, CDR1 is SGHRS, CDR2 YFSETQ. V trimming: 0 bases; J trimming: 5 bases; junction bases outside the gene matches: 6.

This sequence originates from a man aged 25-45 years who had recovered from COVID-19. Source material: PBMCs or T cells enriched from blood (not recorded which). The rearrangement links TRBV5-1 to TRBJ2-3, with 7 bases aligning to TRBD2. CDR3 nucleotides: TGCGCCAGCAGCTTGGGGGGGAGGGCCGTAGATACGCAGTATTTT. Encoded protein: CASSLGGRAVDTQYF.